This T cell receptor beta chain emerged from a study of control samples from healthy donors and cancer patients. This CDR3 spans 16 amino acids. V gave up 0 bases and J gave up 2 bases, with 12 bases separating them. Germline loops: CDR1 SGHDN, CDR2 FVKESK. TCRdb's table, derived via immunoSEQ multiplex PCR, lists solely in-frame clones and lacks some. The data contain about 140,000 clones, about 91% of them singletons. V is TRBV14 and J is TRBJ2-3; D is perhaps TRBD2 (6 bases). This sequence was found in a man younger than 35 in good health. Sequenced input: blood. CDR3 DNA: TGTGCCAGCAGCCAAGACGGCGGGGTCTTCACAGATACGCAGTATTTT. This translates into CASSQDGGVFTDTQYF.